A single sample is the source of the 25 T cell receptor beta chains below, sequenced in a study of blood T cell repertoires in COVID-19. Profiling relied on immunoSEQ multiplex PCR, and the TCRdb table lists in-frame clones only, not all of them. Among 100,000 to 150,000 clones listed, approximately 87% were seen once. Sequenced material: peripheral blood. The receptors derive from a woman in her sixties or seventies with acute or convalescent COVID-19.

V usage is TRBV14 and J usage is TRBJ2-7, with a weak D call TRBD2 (6 bases). V was clipped by 5 bases and J by 9 bases, with 14 bases between them. The CDR3 totals 12 residues. Per the germline V gene, CDR1 is SGHDN and CDR2 is FVKESK. The CDR3 coding sequence is TGTGCCAGCAGCTATGGACCGGGGGTGCAGTACGTC. Translated: CASSYGPGVQYV.

V and J are TRBV7-3 and TRBJ1-5; 8 bases match TRBD1. J lost 7 bases, V lost 5 bases, and 4 bases had no gene match. The CDR3 length is 13 residues. Germline assignment: CDR1 SGHTA and CDR2 FQGTGA. The CDR3 spells CASSPGGGQPQHF. CDR3 nucleotides: TGTGCCAGCAGCCCAGGGGGCGGGCAGCCCCAGCATTTT.

This clone was seen only once. The gene calls are TRBV9 and TRBJ2-7; 7 nucleotides agree with TRBD1. Germline V gene lookup returns CDR1 SGDLS and CDR2 YYNGEE. The CDR3 has 16 amino acids. V lost 0 bases and J lost 7; bases outside the gene matches: 13. CDR3 DNA sequence: TGTGCCAGCAGCGTAGAGCCAGAAAGGGGGCGAAATGAGCAGTACGTC. It translates to CASSVEPERGRNEQYV.

The chain is built from TRBV9 and TRBJ1-1; D gene unclear. This CDR3 spans 11 amino acids. Trimming pared 5 bases from V and 5 bases from J, leaving 7 bases between. Germline V CDR1 and CDR2: SGDLS, YYNGEE. The CDR3 sequence is CASSPGTEAFF. The DNA of the CDR3 is TGTGCCAGCAGTCCCGGGACTGAAGCTTTCTTT.

For this clone: Since a much larger clone is just one base distant, this may be a read error. Other DNA sequences from this sample encode an identical CDR3 as well. V is TRBV25-1 and J is TRBJ1-2; tentative D call: TRBD1 (5 bases). The CDR3 is 14 residues long. V was pared by 3 bases and J by 1 base, with 9 bases between. CDR1 and CDR2 from the germline V gene are MGHDK and SYGVNS. The CDR3 is CASSESGDNYGYTF. In DNA form, the CDR3 reads TGTGCCAGCAGTGAGTCGGGGGATAACTATGGCTACACCTTC.

The chain uses TRBV3-1 (or the pseudogene TRBV3-2) and TRBJ2-4, with TRBD1 matching 7 bases. The junction had 12 bases not matched to a gene; V was cut back by 6 bases and J by 7 bases. Germline CDR1 and CDR2: LGHDT and YNNKEL (reference sequence). This CDR3 has 15 amino acids. The chain's CDR3 is CASSLSGTRGNIQYF. DNA for the CDR3: TGTGCCAGCAGTCTTTCCGGGACCAGGGGGAACATTCAGTACTTC.

The chain uses TRBV18 and TRBJ2-2; 9 nucleotides line up with TRBD2. Germline values: CDR1 KGHSH, CDR2 LQKENI. V lost 2 bases and J lost 6; bases outside the gene matches: 7. The CDR3 totals 16 residues. The CDR3 loop reads CASSPLAGVFSGELFF. The CDR3 DNA follows: TGTGCCAGCTCACCATTAGCGGGAGTGTTCTCCGGGGAGCTGTTTTTT.

The sample holds a few counts of this clone. The chain combines TRBV18 with TRBJ2-7; D might be TRBD2 (5 bases). The germline V gene has CDR1 KGHSH and CDR2 LQKENI. The V end lost 6 bases, the J end lost 5 bases, and 11 bases lay between the germline ends. This CDR3 comprises 12 residues. The CDR3 sequence is CASSPPGDEQYV. CDR3 coding DNA: TGTGCCAGCTCCCCCCCCGGGGACGAGCAGTACGTC.

For this clone: This same CDR3 is encoded by further DNA sequences in the sample. The chain couples TRBV5-1 to TRBJ2-3; 10 bases fit TRBD2. V shed 0 bases and J 1 base; nucleotides not matched to a gene: 2. The germline CDR1 and CDR2 sequences are SGHRS and YFSETQ. CDR3 size: 16 residues. In DNA, the CDR3 is TGCGCCAGCAGCTTGGGGCTAGCGGGAGGCACAGATACGCAGTATTTT. Translating gives CASSLGLAGGTDTQYF.

The V call is TRBV24-1, the J call TRBJ1-5; 11 bases line up with TRBD1. Germline CDR1 reads KGHDR; CDR2 reads SFDVKD. The J segment lost 5 bases and the V segment lost 2 bases, leaving 4 bases of the junction unmatched. The CDR3 length is 16 residues. CDR3 amino acids: CATSDSGQGAYQPQHF. The CDR3 coding sequence is TGTGCCACCAGTGATTCCGGACAGGGGGCATATCAGCCCCAGCATTTT.

The chain employs TRBV6-4 and TRBJ1-1, with TRBD1 matching 9 bases. V was clipped by 6 bases and J by 1 base; unmatched bases: 6. Germline-derived CDR1 and CDR2 are MRHNA and SNTAGT. The CDR3 has 15 amino acids. The CDR3 protein is CASRTEQGANTEAFF. The CDR3 coding sequence is TGTGCCAGCAGGACCGAACAGGGGGCGAACACTGAAGCTTTCTTT.

The gene calls are TRBV24-1 and TRBJ2-5; 9 bases match TRBD2. V shed 4 bases and J 4 bases; nucleotides not matched to a gene: 6. The CDR3 runs 15 residues. CDR1 and CDR2 from the germline V gene are KGHDR and SFDVKD. Here the CDR3 reads CATSEAGLALETQYF. The DNA of the CDR3 is TGTGCCACCAGTGAGGCGGGACTAGCCTTAGAGACCCAGTACTTC.

The rearrangement links TRBV20-1 to TRBJ1-1, with unresolved D. The V and J ends lost 3 bases and 7 bases respectively, with 9 bases between them. The germline CDR1 and CDR2 sequences are DFQATT and SNEGSKA (reference sequence). CDR3 length: 11 residues. Here the CDR3 reads CSARGRYEAFF. CDR3 nucleotides: TGCAGTGCTAGGGGCCGATATGAAGCTTTCTTT.

This clone has only one observation. The chain recombines TRBV18 with TRBJ1-1, with 9 nucleotides matching TRBD1. Looked up from germline, CDR1 is KGHSH and CDR2 is LQKENI. The CDR3 has 16 residues. V trimming: 4 bases; J trimming: 0 bases; junction bases outside the gene matches: 6. CDR3 in DNA: TGTGCCAGCTCACGGGACAGGGTCGATATGAACACTGAAGCTTTCTTT. Protein sequence: CASSRDRVDMNTEAFF.

The V call is TRBV6-6, the J call TRBJ1-2; D remains ambiguous. The V end lost 8 bases, the J end lost 0 bases, and 13 bases lay between the germline ends. Germline V CDR1 and CDR2: MNHNY, SVGAGI (reference sequence). CDR3 length: 14 residues. The CDR3 nucleotides read TGTGCCAGCTATCCCGTTGCTACTAACTATGGCTACACCTTC. This sequence encodes CASYPVATNYGYTF.

The gene calls are TRBV24-1 and TRBJ1-4; no clear D gene. The ends were cut back, 0 bases at V and 14 bases at J, with 15 bases in the middle. There are 14 residues in the CDR3. The germline gives CDR1 KGHDR, CDR2 SFDVKD. For the CDR3, the DNA is TGTGCCACCAGTGATTTGTCAGCCCCGGGATGGCTGTTTTTT. Translating it yields CATSDLSAPGWLFF.

This chain connects TRBV5-1 to TRBJ1-4; the D gene is possibly TRBD1 (5 bases). V lost 5 bases, J lost 3 bases, and 8 bases lay in between. The CDR3 has 13 residues. From germline, CDR1 is SGHRS and CDR2 YFSETQ. DNA of the CDR3: TGCGCCAGCAGGACAGACCCTAATGAAAAACTGTTTTTT. It specifies CASRTDPNEKLFF.

The chain uses TRBV15 and TRBJ1-1, with a tentative D call TRBD1 (6 bases). V was clipped by 0 bases and J by 4 bases, with 12 bases between them. CDR1 and CDR2 from the germline V gene are LNHNV and YYDKDF (reference sequence). The CDR3 extends over 15 amino acids. CDR3 amino acids: CATSRDRGGSTEAFF. The CDR3 bases are TGTGCCACCAGCAGAGATCGAGGGGGTTCCACTGAAGCTTTCTTT.

This clone has a handful of counts. The V call is TRBV21-1, the J call TRBJ1-1; no DNA check was done on the table's D call, TRBD1. TRBV21-1 is noted as a pseudogene. The CDR3 has 15 residues. CDR3 residues: CASSKEQGRRTEAFF. The CDR3 nucleotides read TGTGCCAGCAGCAAAGAACAGGGGAGGAGGACTGAAGCTTTCTTT.

The chain recombines TRBV7-9 with TRBJ1-1; 7 nucleotides agree with TRBD1. The CDR3 length is 13 residues. The germline CDR1 and CDR2 sequences are SEHNR and FQNEAQ (reference sequence). Losses at the gene ends were 0 bases for V and 8 bases for J; bases not matched to a gene: 3. The CDR3 is CASSLARDSEAFF. The CDR3 DNA reads as TGTGCCAGCAGCTTAGCGCGGGACAGCGAAGCTTTCTTT. Based on the CDR3 plus reference TRBV7-9 and TRBJ1-1, the full variable domain is DTGVSQNPRHKITKRGQNVTFRCDPISEHNRLYWYRQTLGQGPEFLTYFQNEAQLEKSRLLSDRFSAERPKGSFSTLEIQRTEQGDSAMYLCASSLARDSEAFFGQGTRLTVV.

The V gene is TRBV13, the J gene TRBJ1-4; D might be TRBD1 (6 bases). V was trimmed by 2 bases and J by 8 bases, leaving 12 bases between them. Germline V gene lookup returns CDR1 PRHDT and CDR2 FYEKMQ (reference sequence). CDR3 length equals 14 residues. This CDR3 is CASSLNRDGEKLFF. The CDR3 nucleotides are TGTGCCAGCAGCTTAAACAGGGATGGGGAAAAACTGTTTTTT. Complete variable domain (other parts from reference TRBV13 and TRBJ1-4): AAGVIQSPRHLIKEKRETATLKCYPIPRHDTVYWYQQGPGQDPQFLISFYEKMQSDKGSIPDRFSAQQFSDYHSELNMSSLELGDSALYFCASSLNRDGEKLFFGSGTQLSVL.

This chain joins TRBV10-2 and TRBJ2-3; 9 nucleotides align to TRBD2. The ends lost 8 bases at V and 4 bases at J; junction bases unmatched: 10. CDR1 is WSHSY, CDR2 SAAADI, per germline. The CDR3 totals 15 residues. The DNA of the CDR3 is TGCGCCAGCGGCGGGTCTAGCGGGATCCCAGATACGCAGTATTTT. It yields the protein CASGGSSGIPDTQYF.

This clone was seen just once. The genes are TRBV4-2 and TRBJ2-1; a weak D match, TRBD2 (5 bases). This CDR3 is built from 17 residues. The ends were cut back, 0 bases at V and 5 bases at J, with 17 bases in the middle. Germline CDR1 and CDR2: LGHNA and YNFKEQ. In DNA, the CDR3 is TGTGCCAGCAGCCAAGAAGATGGCGGGCCCCCCCACAATGAGCAGTTCTTC. The encoded protein is CASSQEDGGPPHNEQFF.

The chain has TRBV2 and TRBJ1-6; TRBD1 matches at 8 bases. Germline loops: CDR1 SNHLY, CDR2 FYNNEI. The CDR3 has 16 residues. Trimming cost V 2 bases and J 10 bases; bases outside gene matches: 10. The CDR3 region is CASSESEDRVGSPLHF. CDR3 bases: TGTGCCAGCAGTGAAAGTGAGGACAGGGTGGGGTCACCCCTCCACTTT.

The rearrangement links TRBV24-1 to TRBJ2-5; D perhaps matches TRBD1 (6 bases). Per germline, CDR1 KGHDR and CDR2 SFDVKD. CDR3 length: 19 amino acids. V lost 2 bases and J lost 4, with 25 bases in between. CDR3 sequence: CATSDSLWTAPPTGETQYF. The DNA for the CDR3 is TGTGCCACCAGTGATTCCCTTTGGACAGCCCCCCCCACGGGAGAGACCCAGTACTTC.